One T cell receptor beta chain is described in this entry. Its antigen is unidentified. Per germline, CDR1 SGHAT and CDR2 FQDESV (reference sequence). The CDR3 is made up of 18 amino acids. The V end was cut by 1 base, the J end by 2 bases, with 18 bases between. The data belong to a study of blood T cells in healthy people across ages. Study results and caveats: Among long-lived donors, naive CD4+ cells were more numerous and diversity higher than in aged donors. Observed TCR beta diversity per million T cells went down as age went up. This fall followed a roughly linear course with age. Changes in expanded clonotypes were possibly confounded, as the CMV status of donors was unknown.

At least 5.5 micrograms of total RNA were extracted per sample. Sample-barcoded 5' priming and a J-beta primer mix drove a second PCR of 7 to 11 cycles. TCRdb reprocessed the 5' RACE reads via MiXCR and lists one record per CDR3 protein. The top ten clones hold roughly 8.2% of a sample with roughly 1,500,000 distinct CDR3 sequences, around 42% of them seen once. The chain combines TRBV11-1 with TRBJ2-1, with D perhaps matching TRBD2 (5 bases). Sequenced sample: blood. This TCR was recovered from a woman aged 18 to 35 in good health. The CDR3 DNA follows: TGTGCCAGCAGCTTAGGTTCCGGGCTAGGAGGAACCTACAATGAGCAGTTCTTC. The encoded protein is CASSLGSGLGGTYNEQFF.